The rows below give T cell receptor beta chains drawn from one sample of a study of long-term antiretroviral therapy in people with HIV. Data came from immunoSEQ multiplex PCR; TCRdb stores just in-frame clones and leaves some out. Of 30,000 to 40,000 clones in the sample, less than 98% are singletons; the top ten hold approximately 3%. Sequencing was performed on unsorted PBMCs, taken 6.9 years after starting antiretroviral therapy. These receptors were taken from a man aged 30 to 39 with HIV. The CDR3 runs from the conserved cysteine through the conserved F or W. A D gene is named only where the DNA matches it firmly. Part of the rows lack a size; the others show once, few, many or a class for expanded clones.

TRBD1 | . | TRBJ2-5 | 15 | TRBV6-5 | TGTGCCAGCAGTTACCGGGGACAGGGCCAAGAGACCCAGTACTTC | CASSYRGQGQETQYF
. | . | TRBJ2-1 | 14 | TRBV29-1 | TGCAGCATCGCTCCTCCCGGAGTCTACAATGAGCAGTTCTTC | CSIAPPGVYNEQFF
. | . | TRBJ2-5 | 13 | TRBV7-7 | TGTGCTAGCGGTCCGAGGCCCGGAGAGACCCAGTACTTC | CASGPRPGETQYF
. | . | TRBJ2-3 | 15 | TRBV21-1 | TGTGCCAGCAGCACCCGGACAGGGGGCCCAGATACGCAGTATTTT | CASSTRTGGPDTQYF
. | . | TRBJ2-1 | 10 | TRBV15 | TGTGCCACCAGCGGAGATGAGCAGTTCTTC | CATSGDEQFF
. | once | TRBJ1-2 | 14 | TRBV6-5 | TGTGCCAGCAGGAGAGCTCCAGCTAACTATGGCTACACCTTC | CASRRAPANYGYTF
. | . | TRBJ1-1 | 12 | TRBV6-5 | TGTGCCAGCAGGAAGCTGAACACTGAAGCTTTCTTT | CASRKLNTEAFF
. | . | TRBJ2-2 | 14 | TRBV29-1 | TGCAGCGTTGAAGGGTGCGGGGTTAACGGGGAGCTGTTTTTT | CSVEGCGVNGELFF
. | . | TRBJ2-1 | 13 | TRBV7-2 | TGTGCCAGCAGCTTAGAAACTAGGGATGAGCAGTTCTTC | CASSLETRDEQFF
. | . | TRBJ2-7 | 16 | TRBV7-9 | TGTGCCAGCAGCCCTAATTGGACGCTCTCCTCCTACGAGCAGTACTTC | CASSPNWTLSSYEQYF
. | . | TRBJ1-3 | 14 | TRBV15 | TGTGCCACCAGTTCCAGGGAGATTGGAAACACCATATATTTT | CATSSREIGNTIYF
. | . | TRBJ2-5 | 15 | TRBV7-6 | TGTGCCAGCACTTCGGGACCCGGAGGCGGAGAGACCCAGTACTTC | CASTSGPGGGETQYF
TRBD1 | . | TRBJ2-1 | 13 | TRBV19 | TGTGCCAGTAACAACCCGACAGGGCGGGAGCAGTTCTTC | CASNNPTGREQFF
TRBD1 | . | TRBJ2-1 | 15 | TRBV11-3 | TGTGCCAGCAGCTCTCGACAGGGGGTGGGGAATGAGCAGTTCTTC | CASSSRQGVGNEQFF
. | . | TRBJ2-7 | 12 | TRBV19 | TGTGCCAGCCAACAGGGTCCCCACGAGCAGTACTTC | CASQQGPHEQYF